This TCR beta chain emerged from a study of Ad26.COV2.S vaccination and SARS-CoV-2 variants. Study as a whole: The donor belonged to the COV1001 Ad26.COV2.S trial arm. Intramuscularly, Ad26.COV2.S was given either once or twice, 56 days apart.

J gave up 3 bases and V 5 bases, and 9 bases lay outside the gene matches. CDR3 length equals 16 residues. Looked up from germline, CDR1 is ENHRY and CDR2 is SYGVKD. Measured with immunoSEQ multiplex PCR; TCRdb has only the in-frame clones, and not every one. The table has about 680,000 clones, more than 70% seen once; the top ten hold approximately 1.5%. Treatment denoted: around 19 received Ad26.COV2.S at low or high dose, single or two shots; about 5 received placebo; per-sample allocation not given. Vaccine and placebo recipients were sampled on day 63 after the first injection. This clone has a single count.

The clonotype comes from a person aged 18-60 years who received the Ad26.COV2.S COVID-19 vaccine or a placebo. Sequencing used peripheral blood, obtained in a trial of Ad26.COV2.S vaccine versus placebo. The rearrangement uses TRBV10-3 and TRBJ2-2, with 7 nucleotides matching TRBD2. The CDR3 region is CAISPTWGGDTGELFF. CDR3 DNA: TGTGCCATCAGTCCCACATGGGGGGGTGACACCGGGGAGCTGTTTTTT.